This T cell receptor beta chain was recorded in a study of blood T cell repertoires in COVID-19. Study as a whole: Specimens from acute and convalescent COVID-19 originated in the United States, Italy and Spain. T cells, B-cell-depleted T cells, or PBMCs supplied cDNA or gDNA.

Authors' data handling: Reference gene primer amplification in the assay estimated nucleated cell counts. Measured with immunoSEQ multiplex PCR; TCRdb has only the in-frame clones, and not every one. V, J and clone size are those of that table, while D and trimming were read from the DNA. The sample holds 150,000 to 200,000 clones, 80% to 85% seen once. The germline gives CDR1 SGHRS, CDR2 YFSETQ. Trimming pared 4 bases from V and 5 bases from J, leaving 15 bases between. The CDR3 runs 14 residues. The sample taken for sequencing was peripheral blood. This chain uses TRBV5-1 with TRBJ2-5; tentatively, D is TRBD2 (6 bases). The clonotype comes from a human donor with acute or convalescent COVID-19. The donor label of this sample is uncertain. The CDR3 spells CASSPETRLETQYF. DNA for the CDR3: TGCGCCAGCAGCCCCGAGACTAGGTTGGAGACCCAGTACTTC.